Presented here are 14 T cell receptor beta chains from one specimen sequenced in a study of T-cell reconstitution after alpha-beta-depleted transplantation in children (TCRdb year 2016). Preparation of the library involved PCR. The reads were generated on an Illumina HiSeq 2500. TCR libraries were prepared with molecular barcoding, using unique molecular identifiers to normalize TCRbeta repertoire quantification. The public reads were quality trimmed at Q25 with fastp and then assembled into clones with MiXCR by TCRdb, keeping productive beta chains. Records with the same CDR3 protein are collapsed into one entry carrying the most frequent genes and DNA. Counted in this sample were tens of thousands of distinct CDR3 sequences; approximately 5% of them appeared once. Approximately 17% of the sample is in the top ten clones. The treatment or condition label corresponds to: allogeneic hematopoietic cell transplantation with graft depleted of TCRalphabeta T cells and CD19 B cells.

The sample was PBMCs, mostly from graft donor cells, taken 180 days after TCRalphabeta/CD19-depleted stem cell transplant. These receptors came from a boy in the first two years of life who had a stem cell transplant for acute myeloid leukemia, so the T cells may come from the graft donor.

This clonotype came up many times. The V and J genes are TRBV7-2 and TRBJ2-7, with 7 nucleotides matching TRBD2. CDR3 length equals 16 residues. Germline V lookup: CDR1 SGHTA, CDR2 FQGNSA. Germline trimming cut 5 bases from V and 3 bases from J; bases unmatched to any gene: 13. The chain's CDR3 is CASSLRGGALFYEQYF. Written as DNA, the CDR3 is TGTGCCAGCAGCCTCCGGGGAGGGGCCCTATTCTACGAGCAGTACTTC.

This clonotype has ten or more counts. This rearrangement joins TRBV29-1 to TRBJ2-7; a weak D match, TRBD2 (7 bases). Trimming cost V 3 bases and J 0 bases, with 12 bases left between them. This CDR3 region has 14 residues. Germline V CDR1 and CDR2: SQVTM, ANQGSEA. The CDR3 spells CSVDKGGSSYEQYF. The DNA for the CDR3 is TGCAGCGTTGATAAGGGGGGGTCCTCCTACGAGCAGTACTTC.

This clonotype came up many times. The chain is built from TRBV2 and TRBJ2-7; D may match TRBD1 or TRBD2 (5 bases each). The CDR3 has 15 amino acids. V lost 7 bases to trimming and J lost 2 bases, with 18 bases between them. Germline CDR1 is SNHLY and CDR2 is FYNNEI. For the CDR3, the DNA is TGTGCCAGCATCCCCTCCGGGGACCCCACCTACGAGCAGTACGTC. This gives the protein CASIPSGDPTYEQYV.

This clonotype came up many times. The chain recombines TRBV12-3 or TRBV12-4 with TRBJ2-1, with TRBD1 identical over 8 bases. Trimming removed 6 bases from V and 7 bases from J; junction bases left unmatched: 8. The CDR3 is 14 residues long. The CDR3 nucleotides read TGTGCCAGCAGAGGGGGGACAGGTTTAAATGAGCAGTTCTTC. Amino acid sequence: CASRGGTGLNEQFF.

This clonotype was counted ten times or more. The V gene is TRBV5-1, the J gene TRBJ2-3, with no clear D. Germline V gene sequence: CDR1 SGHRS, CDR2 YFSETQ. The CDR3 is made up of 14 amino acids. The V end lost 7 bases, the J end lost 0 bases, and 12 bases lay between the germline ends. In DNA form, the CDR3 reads TGCGCCAGCGGCCGCCAGGCTAGCACAGATACGCAGTATTTT. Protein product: CASGRQASTDTQYF.

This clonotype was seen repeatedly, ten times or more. CDR3 region: CATSRDRGRGLREQFF. The CDR3 coding sequence is TGTGCCACCAGCAGAGATCGGGGCAGGGGGCTACGTGAGCAGTTCTTC. The chain recombines TRBV15 with TRBJ2-1; TRBD1 matches 8 bases. Per germline, CDR1 LNHNV and CDR2 YYDKDF (reference sequence). Trimming took 0 bases from V and 9 from J; bases not matched to a gene: 10. This CDR3 region has 16 residues.

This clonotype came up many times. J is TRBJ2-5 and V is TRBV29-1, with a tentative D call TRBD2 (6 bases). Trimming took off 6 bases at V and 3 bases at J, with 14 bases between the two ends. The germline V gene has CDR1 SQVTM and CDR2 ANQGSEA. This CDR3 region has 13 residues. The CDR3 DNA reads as TGCAGCGTGCAAACGGGAGCCGAAGAGACCCAGTACTTC. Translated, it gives CSVQTGAEETQYF.

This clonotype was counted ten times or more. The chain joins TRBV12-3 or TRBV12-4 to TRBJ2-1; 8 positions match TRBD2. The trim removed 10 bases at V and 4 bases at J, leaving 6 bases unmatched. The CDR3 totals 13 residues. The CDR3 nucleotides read TGTGCCATCGGGGGGGACAATTACAATGAGCAGTTCTTC. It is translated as CAIGGDNYNEQFF.

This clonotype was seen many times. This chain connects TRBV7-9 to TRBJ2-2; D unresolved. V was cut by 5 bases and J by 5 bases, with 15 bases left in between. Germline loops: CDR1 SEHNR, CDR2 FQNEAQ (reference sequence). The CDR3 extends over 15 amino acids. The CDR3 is CASSTRLGFTGELFF. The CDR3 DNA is TGTGCCAGCAGCACCCGTCTCGGATTTACCGGGGAGCTGTTTTTT. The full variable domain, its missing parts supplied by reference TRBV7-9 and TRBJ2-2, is DTGVSQNPRHKITKRGQNVTFRCDPISEHNRLYWYRQTLGQGPEFLTYFQNEAQLEKSRLLSDRFSAERPKGSFSTLEIQRTEQGDSAMYLCASSTRLGFTGELFFGEGSRLTVL.

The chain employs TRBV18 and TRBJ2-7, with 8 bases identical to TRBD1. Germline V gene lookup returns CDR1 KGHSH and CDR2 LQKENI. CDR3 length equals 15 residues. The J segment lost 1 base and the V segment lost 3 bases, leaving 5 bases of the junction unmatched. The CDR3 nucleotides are TGTGCCAGCTCACCGTTAGGGACAGGATCCTACGAGCAGTACTTC. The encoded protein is CASSPLGTGSYEQYF.

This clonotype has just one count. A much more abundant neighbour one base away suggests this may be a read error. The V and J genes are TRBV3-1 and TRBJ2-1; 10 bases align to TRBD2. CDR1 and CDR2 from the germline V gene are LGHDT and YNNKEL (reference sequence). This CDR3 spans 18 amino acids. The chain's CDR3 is CTSSPLAGGPSSYNEQFF. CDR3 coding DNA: TGTACCAGCAGCCCGTTAGCGGGGGGCCCGAGCTCCTACAATGAGCAGTTCTTC.

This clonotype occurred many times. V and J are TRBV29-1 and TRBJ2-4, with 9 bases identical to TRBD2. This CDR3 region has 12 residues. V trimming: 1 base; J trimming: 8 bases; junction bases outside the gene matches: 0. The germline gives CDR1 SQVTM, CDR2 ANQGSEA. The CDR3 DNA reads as TGCAGCGTTGAAGGCGGGGGGGACATTCAGTACTTC. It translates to CSVEGGGDIQYF.

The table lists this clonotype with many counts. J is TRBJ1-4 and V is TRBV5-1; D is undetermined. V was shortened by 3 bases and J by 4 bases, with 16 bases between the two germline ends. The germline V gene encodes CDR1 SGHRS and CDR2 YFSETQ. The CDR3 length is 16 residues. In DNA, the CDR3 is TGCGCCAGCAGCTCGGACCCGAGTCGGATTAATGAAAAACTGTTTTTT. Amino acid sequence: CASSSDPSRINEKLFF.

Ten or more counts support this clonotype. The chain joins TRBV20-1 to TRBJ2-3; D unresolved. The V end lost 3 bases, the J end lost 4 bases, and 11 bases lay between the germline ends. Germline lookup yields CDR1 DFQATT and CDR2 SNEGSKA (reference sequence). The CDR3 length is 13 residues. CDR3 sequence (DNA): TGCAGTGCTAGGATTGGGGTCGCAGATACGCAGTATTTT. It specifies CSARIGVADTQYF.